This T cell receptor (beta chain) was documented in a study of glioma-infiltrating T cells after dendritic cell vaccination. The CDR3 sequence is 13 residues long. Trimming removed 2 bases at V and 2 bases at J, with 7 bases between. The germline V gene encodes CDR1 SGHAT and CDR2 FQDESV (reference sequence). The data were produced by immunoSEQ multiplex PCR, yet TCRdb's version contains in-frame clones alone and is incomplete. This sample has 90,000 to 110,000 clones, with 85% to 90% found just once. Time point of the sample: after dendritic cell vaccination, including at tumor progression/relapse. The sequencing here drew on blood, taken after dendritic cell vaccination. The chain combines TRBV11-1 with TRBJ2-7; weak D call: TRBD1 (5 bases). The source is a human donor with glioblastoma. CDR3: CASSLSTAYEQYF. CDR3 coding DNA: TGTGCCAGCAGCTTATCGACAGCCTACGAGCAGTACTTC.